The following is a T cell receptor (beta chain) sequence with its context. The target antigen is unknown. This sample was taken from a study of Ad26.COV2.S vaccination and SARS-CoV-2 variants. The wider study: By the intramuscular route, Ad26.COV2.S was given once, or twice 56 days apart. Study-level points and caveats: People who got the vaccine or the placebo had similar non-spike TCR breadth.

The assay was immunoSEQ multiplex PCR, and TCRdb's table has in-frame clones only and misses some. The sample lists around 300,000 clones; 80% to 90% were seen once. Treatment described: about 20 received Ad26.COV2.S at low or high dose, single or two shots; roughly five received placebo; per-sample allocation not given. Samples were taken on day 63 after the first vaccine or placebo injection. Trimming shortened V by 6 bases and J by 4 bases, and 13 bases separated the two germline ends. Germline lookup yields CDR1 SQVTM and CDR2 ANQGSEA. The CDR3 totals 12 residues. This sequence originates from a person aged 18 to 59 who received the Ad26.COV2.S COVID-19 vaccine or a placebo. Specimen: peripheral blood, collected in a trial of Ad26.COV2.S vaccine versus placebo. The rearrangement uses TRBV29-1 and TRBJ2-7; D not resolved. CDR3 sequence (DNA): TGCAGCGTCTCAAGATCGGGTTACGAGCAGTACTTC. Protein sequence: CSVSRSGYEQYF.